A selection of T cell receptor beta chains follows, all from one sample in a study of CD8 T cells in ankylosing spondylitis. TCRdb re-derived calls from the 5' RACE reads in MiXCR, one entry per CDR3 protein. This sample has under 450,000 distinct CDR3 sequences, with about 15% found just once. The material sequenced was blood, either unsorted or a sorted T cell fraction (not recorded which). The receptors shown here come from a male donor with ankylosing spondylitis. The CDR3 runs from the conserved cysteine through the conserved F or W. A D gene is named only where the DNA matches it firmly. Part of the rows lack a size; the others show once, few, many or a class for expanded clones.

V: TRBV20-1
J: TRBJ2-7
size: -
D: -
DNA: TGCAGTGCTAAATTGAACGAGCAGTACTTC
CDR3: CSAKLNEQYF

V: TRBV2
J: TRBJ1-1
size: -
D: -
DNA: TGTGCCAGCAGTGGGGGGCACAGTGAAGCTTTCTTT
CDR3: CASSGGHSEAFF

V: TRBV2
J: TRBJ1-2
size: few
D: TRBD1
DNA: TGTGCCAGCACCACAGGGGGCCCTGGCTACACCTTC
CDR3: CASTTGGPGYTF

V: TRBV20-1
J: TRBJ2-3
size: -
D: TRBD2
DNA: TGCAGTGCCTCAAGACTAGCGGTGAAACGCACAGATACGCAGTATTTT
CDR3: CSASRLAVKRTDTQYF

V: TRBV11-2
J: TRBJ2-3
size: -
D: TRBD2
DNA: TGTGCCAGCAGCTTAGTTTCCGTCCATAGCGGGAGCACAGATACGCAGTATTTT
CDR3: CASSLVSVHSGSTDTQYF

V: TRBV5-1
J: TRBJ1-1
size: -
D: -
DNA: TGCGCCAGCAGCTTGGAAAATTTAAACACTGAAGCTTTCTTT
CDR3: CASSLENLNTEAFF

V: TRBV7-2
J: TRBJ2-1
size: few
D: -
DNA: TGTGCCAGCAGCCCACGGGGGCCCGGGGGGAATGAGCAGTTCTTC
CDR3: CASSPRGPGGNEQFF

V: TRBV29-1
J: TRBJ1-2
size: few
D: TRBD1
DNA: TGCAGCGCGAACAGGGGTGGCTACTATGGCTACACCTTC
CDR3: CSANRGGYYGYTF

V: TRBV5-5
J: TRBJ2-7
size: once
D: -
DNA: TGTGCCAGCAGCCTGGAGCTATCCTACGAGCAGTACTTC
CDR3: CASSLELSYEQYF

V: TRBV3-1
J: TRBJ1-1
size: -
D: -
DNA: TGTGCCAGCAGTCTGACGACACCGAACACTGAAGCTTTCTTT
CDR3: CASSLTTPNTEAFF

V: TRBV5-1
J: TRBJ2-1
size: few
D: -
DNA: TGCGCCAGCAGCCAAGACACCGAAAAAGACAATGAGCAGTTCTTC
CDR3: CASSQDTEKDNEQFF

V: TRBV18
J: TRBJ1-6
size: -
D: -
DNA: TGTGCCAGCTCACCATCGGACATTGAACATTCACCCCTCCACTTT
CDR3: CASSPSDIEHSPLHF

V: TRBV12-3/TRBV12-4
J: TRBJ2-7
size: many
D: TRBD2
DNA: TGTGCCAGCAGAACTAGCGGGAGCTACGAGCAGTACTTC
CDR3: CASRTSGSYEQYF

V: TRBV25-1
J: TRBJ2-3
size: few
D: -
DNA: TGTGCCAGCGGCGGACTGGACCCCAGCACAGATACGCAGTATTTT
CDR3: CASGGLDPSTDTQYF

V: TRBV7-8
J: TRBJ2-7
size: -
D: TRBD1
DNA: TGTGCCAGCAGCGCGAATCCGGGACAGGGAATCTACGAGCAGTACTTC
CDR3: CASSANPGQGIYEQYF

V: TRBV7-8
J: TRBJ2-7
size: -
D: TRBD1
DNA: TGTGCCAGCAGCTCCCAATCCGCAGGGGGCACCTACGAGCAGTACTTC
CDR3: CASSSQSAGGTYEQYF

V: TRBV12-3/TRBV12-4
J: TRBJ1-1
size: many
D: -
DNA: TGTGCCAGCAGTCCCGGACCGTCGGACACTGAAGCTTTCTTT
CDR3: CASSPGPSDTEAFF

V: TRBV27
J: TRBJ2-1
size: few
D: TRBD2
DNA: TGTGCCAGCAGTCTACGACTAGCGGGAGTCCCATACAATGAGCAGTTCTTC
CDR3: CASSLRLAGVPYNEQFF

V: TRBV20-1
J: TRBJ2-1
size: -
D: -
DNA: TGCAGTGCTAGGGGTAGGGCTGGGGACAATGAGCAGTTCTTC
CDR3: CSARGRAGDNEQFF

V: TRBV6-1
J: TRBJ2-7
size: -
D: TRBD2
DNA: TGTGCCAGCACTCCGTTCCTAGCGGGCTACGAGCAGTACTTC
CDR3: CASTPFLAGYEQYF

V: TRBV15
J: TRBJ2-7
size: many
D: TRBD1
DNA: TGTGCCACCAGCAGGGACAGGACGGGTGAGCAGTACTTC
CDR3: CATSRDRTGEQYF

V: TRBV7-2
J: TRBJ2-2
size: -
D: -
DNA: TGTGCCAGCAGCCCCACGGACCGTTCGAACACCGGGGAGCTGTTTTTT
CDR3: CASSPTDRSNTGELFF

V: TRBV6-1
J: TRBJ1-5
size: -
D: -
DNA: TGTGCCAGCAGTGAAGCTGGTGGGGGGCAGCCCCAGCATTTT
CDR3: CASSEAGGGQPQHF

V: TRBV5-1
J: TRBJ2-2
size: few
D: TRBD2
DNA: TGCGCCAGCAGCCGTGGGACTAGCGGGATAATGAACACCGGGGAGCTGTTTTTT
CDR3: CASSRGTSGIMNTGELFF

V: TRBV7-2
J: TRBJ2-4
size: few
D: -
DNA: TGTGCCAGCAGCTTAGAGACACTCAACATTCAGTACTTC
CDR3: CASSLETLNIQYF

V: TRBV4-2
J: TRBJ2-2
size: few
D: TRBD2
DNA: TGTGCCAGCAGCCAGTCCATCCCCGGGGCGGGAGTAGGGGCCGGGGAGCTGTTTTTT
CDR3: CASSQSIPGAGVGAGELFF

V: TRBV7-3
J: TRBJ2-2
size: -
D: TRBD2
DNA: TGTGCCATCAGCCGGGGACTAGCGTCAGGGGAGCTGTTTTTT
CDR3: CAISRGLASGELFF

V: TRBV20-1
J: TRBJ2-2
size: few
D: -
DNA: TGCAGTGCAACGCCCCCCAGGGACACCGGGGAGCTGTTTTTT
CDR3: CSATPPRDTGELFF

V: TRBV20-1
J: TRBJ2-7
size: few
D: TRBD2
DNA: TGCAGTGCTAGAGCCCCCGGGGGGTATGCCTCCGAGCAGTACTTC
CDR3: CSARAPGGYASEQYF

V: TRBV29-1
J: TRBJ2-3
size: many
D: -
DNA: TGCAGCGTTGAAGGACAGACTATCTCCCCGGATACGCAGTATTTT
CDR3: CSVEGQTISPDTQYF

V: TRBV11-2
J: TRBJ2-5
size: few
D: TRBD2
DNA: TGTGCCAGCAGCTTAGTGGGTTCTAGCGGGAGATCGTACCAAGAGACCCAGTACTTC
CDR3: CASSLVGSSGRSYQETQYF

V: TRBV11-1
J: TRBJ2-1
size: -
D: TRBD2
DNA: TGTGCCAGCAGCTCCACACTAGCGGGGGGTTTGCGCAATGAGCAGTTCTTC
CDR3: CASSSTLAGGLRNEQFF

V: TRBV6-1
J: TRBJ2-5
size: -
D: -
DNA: TGTGCCAGCAGTCCCCGGGACGGGCAAGAGACCCAGTACTTC
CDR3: CASSPRDGQETQYF

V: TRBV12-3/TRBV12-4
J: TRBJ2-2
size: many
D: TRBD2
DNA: TGTGCCACCGCAGGACTAGCGGGCCCCGGGGAGCTGTTTTTT
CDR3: CATAGLAGPGELFF

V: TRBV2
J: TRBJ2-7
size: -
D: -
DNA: TGTGCCAGCAGGGGGGACGGAACCTACGAGCAGTACTTC
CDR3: CASRGDGTYEQYF

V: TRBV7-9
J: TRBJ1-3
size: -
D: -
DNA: TGTGCCAGCAGCGCGTGGAGGGGGGTTGGAAACACCATATATTTT
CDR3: CASSAWRGVGNTIYF

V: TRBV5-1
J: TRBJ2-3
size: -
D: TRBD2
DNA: TGCGCCAGCAGCTGGGGTCTAGCGGGAGTGTCGGATACGCAGTATTTT
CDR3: CASSWGLAGVSDTQYF

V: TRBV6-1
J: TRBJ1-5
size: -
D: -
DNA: TGTGCCAGCAGTGAAGAGTCGTGGGGTCAGCCCCAGCATTTT
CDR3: CASSEESWGQPQHF

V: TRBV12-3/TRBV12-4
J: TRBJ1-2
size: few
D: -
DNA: TGTGCCAGCACCTCTAACTATGGCTACACCTTC
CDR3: CASTSNYGYTF

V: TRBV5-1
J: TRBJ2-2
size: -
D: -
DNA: TGCGCCAGCAGCTTTGACAGGCCGAACACCGGGGAGCTGTTTTTT
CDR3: CASSFDRPNTGELFF

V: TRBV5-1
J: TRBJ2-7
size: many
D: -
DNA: TGCGCCAGCAGCTTGGAAGGCACCCCGTACGAGCAGTACTTC
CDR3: CASSLEGTPYEQYF

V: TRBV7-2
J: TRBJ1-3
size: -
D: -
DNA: TGTGCCAGCAGCCAGTCCGGCTCTGGAAACACCATATATTTT
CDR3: CASSQSGSGNTIYF

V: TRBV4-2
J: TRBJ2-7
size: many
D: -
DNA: TGTGCCAGCAGCCAAGATGCCTACGGATACGAGCAGTACTTC
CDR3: CASSQDAYGYEQYF

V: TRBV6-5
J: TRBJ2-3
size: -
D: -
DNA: TGTGCCAGCACTAACACAGATACGCAGTATTTT
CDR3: CASTNTDTQYF

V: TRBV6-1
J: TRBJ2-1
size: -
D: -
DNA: TGTGCCAGCACCGCTTCCGGGCGCAGGGATGAGCAGTTCTTC
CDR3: CASTASGRRDEQFF

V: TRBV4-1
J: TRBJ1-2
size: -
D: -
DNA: TGCGCCAGCAGCCAAGATTTGAGTACGGACAGCACTAACTATGGCTACACCTTC
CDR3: CASSQDLSTDSTNYGYTF

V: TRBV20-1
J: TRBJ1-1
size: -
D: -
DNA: TGCAGTGCTAGAGATCTCATCTTGACTGAAGCTTTCTTT
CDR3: CSARDLILTEAFF

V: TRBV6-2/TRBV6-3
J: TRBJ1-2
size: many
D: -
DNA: TGTGCCAGCACAAGTGGGGGAGCGGACGGATACTATGGCTACACCTTC
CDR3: CASTSGGADGYYGYTF

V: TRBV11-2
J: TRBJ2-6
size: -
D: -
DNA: TGTGCCAGCAGCGGGCCAAGGGCAGCTGGGGCCAACGTCCTGACTTTC
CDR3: CASSGPRAAGANVLTF

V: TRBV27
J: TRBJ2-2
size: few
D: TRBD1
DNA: TGTGCCAGCAGCATGACGACAGGGGGGACCGGGGAGCTGTTTTTT
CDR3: CASSMTTGGTGELFF

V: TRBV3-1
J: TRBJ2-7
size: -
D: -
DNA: TGTGCCAGCAGCCAAGTTCAGAGCGAGCAGTACTTC
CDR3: CASSQVQSEQYF

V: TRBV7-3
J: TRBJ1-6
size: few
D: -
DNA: TGTGCCAGCAGCTTAAAAGCGAGTAATTCACCCCTCCACTTT
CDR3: CASSLKASNSPLHF

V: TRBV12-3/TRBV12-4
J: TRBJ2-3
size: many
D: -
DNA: TGTGCCAGCACCATCACAGATACGCAGTATTTT
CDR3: CASTITDTQYF

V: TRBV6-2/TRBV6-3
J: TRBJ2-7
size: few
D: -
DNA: TGTGCCAGCAGCCGGGACCAGACCTACGAGCAGTACTTC
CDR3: CASSRDQTYEQYF

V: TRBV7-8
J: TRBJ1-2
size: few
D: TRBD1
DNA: TGTGCCAGCAGCTTAGGGGGGCAGGACAGGTCGGCGCGGGGGTATGGCTACACCTTC
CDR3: CASSLGGQDRSARGYGYTF

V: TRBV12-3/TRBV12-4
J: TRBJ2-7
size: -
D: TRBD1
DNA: TGTGCCAGCAGGGAACGGACAGGGGTTGGCTACGAGCAGTACTTC
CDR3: CASRERTGVGYEQYF

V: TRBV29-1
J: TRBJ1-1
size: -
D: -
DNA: TGCAGCGTTTCCGAGGGGGTAAACACTGAAGCTTTCTTT
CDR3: CSVSEGVNTEAFF

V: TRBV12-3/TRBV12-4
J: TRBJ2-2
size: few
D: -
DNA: TGTGCCAGCAGTTTCAGTCTCCCAGGGGCCGGGGAGCTGTTTTTT
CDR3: CASSFSLPGAGELFF